This TCR beta chain is drawn from a study of blood T cells in healthy people across ages. For the second PCR, which ran for roughly 6 to 12 cycles, a sample-barcoded 5' primer and a J-beta primer mix were used. A single record per CDR3 protein comes from TCRdb applying MiXCR to the 5' RACE reads. In the table there are over 600,000 distinct CDR3 sequences, around 50% of which are singletons. The germline gives CDR1 MDHEN, CDR2 SYDVKM. V was cut by 5 bases and J by 6 bases, with 17 bases left in between. This CDR3 is 15 amino acids long. With regard to this clonotype: Its antigen remains unidentified.

Overall study findings and caveats: More naive CD4+ cells and higher diversity were found in long-lived than in aged donors. When one million T cells were used, diversity estimates were thought to be underestimates. Expanded clonotype shifts may have been confounded, as the donors had an unknown CMV status.

The chain employs TRBV28 and TRBJ1-5; D remains ambiguous. Sequencing was performed on blood. The source of this sequence is a man in his forties in good health. The CDR3 bases are TGTGCCAGCAGTCAGGCAGGAGGCCAGAGTCAGCCCCAGCATTTT. Protein sequence: CASSQAGGQSQPQHF.